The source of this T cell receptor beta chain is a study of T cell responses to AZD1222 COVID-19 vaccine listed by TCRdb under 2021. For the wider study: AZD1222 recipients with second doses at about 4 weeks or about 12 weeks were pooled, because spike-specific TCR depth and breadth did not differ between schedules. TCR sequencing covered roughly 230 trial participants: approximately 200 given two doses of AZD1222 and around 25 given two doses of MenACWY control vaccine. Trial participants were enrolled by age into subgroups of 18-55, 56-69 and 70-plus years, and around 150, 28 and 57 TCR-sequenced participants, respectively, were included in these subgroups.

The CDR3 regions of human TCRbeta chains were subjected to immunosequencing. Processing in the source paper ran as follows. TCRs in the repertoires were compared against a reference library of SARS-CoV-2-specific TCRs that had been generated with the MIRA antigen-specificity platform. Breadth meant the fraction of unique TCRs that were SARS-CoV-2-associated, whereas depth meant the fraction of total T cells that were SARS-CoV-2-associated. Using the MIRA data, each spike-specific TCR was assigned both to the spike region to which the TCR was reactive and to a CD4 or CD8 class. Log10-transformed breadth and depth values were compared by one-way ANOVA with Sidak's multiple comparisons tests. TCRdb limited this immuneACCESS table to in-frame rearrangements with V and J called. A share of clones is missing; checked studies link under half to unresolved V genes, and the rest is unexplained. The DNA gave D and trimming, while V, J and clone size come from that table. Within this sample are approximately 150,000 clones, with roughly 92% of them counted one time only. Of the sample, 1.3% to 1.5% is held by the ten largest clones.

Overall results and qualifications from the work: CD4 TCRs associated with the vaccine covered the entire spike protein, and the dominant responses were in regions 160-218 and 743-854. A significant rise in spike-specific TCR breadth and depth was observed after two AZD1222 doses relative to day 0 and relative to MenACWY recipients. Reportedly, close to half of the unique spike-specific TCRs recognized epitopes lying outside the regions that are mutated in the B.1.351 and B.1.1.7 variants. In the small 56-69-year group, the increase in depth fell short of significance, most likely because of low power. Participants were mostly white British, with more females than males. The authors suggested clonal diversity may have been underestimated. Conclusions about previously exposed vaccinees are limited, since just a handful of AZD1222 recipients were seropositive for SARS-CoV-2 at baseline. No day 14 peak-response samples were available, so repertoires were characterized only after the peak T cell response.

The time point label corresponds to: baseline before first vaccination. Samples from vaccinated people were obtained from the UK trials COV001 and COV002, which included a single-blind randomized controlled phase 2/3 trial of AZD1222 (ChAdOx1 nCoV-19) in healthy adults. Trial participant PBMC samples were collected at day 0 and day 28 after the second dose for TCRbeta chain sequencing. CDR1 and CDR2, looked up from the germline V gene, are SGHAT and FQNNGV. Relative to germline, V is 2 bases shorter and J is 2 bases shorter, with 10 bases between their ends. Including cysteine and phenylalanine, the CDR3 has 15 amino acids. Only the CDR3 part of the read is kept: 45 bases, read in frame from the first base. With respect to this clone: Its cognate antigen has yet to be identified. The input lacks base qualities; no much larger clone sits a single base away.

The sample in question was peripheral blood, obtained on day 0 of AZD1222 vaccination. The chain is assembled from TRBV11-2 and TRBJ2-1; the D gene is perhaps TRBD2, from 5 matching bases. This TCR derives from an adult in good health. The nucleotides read TGTGCCAGCAGCTTAAGGGCCGGGGCCTACAATGAGCAGTTCTTC. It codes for CASSLRAGAYNEQFF.